This T cell receptor (beta chain) was sequenced for a study of blood T cells in healthy people across ages. About the research overall: About one barcoded beta molecule was captured per two T cells (by template switching).

From germline, CDR1 is LNHDA and CDR2 SQIVND (reference sequence). CDR3 size: 13 residues. Trimming stripped 7 bases from V and 0 bases from J, with 7 bases between. A sample-barcoded 5' primer and a J-beta primer mix were used in a second PCR of roughly 6 to 11 cycles. TCRdb called the 5' RACE reads again in MiXCR, with one record for every CDR3 protein. The repertoire has 800,000 to 950,000 distinct CDR3 sequences, 25% to 30% of them found once; the top ten carry roughly 10%. This sample also appeared in a second study, on T cells of mothers and their children. That work adds: Maternal samples each gave over 9.5 million TCR beta CDR3 reads, and child samples roughly 3.3 million each.

The chain links TRBV19 to TRBJ1-3; D is unresolved. The sample was blood. The sequence was collected from a woman aged 40 to 55 in good health. The DNA for the CDR3 is TGTGCCAGTATGGATTTCTCTGGAAACACCATATATTTT. Its protein is CASMDFSGNTIYF.